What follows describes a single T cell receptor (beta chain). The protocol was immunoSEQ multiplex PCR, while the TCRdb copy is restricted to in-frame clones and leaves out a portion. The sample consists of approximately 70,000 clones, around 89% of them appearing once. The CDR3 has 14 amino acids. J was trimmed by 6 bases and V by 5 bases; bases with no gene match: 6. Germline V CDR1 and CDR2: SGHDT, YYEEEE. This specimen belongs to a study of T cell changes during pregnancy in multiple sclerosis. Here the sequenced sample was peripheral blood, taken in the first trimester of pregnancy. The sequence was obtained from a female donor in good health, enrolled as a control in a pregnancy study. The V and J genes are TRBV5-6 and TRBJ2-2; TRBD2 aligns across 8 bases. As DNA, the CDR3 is TGTGCCAGCAGTCCGGGGGGGGAAGCCGGGGAGCTGTTTTTT. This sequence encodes CASSPGGEAGELFF.